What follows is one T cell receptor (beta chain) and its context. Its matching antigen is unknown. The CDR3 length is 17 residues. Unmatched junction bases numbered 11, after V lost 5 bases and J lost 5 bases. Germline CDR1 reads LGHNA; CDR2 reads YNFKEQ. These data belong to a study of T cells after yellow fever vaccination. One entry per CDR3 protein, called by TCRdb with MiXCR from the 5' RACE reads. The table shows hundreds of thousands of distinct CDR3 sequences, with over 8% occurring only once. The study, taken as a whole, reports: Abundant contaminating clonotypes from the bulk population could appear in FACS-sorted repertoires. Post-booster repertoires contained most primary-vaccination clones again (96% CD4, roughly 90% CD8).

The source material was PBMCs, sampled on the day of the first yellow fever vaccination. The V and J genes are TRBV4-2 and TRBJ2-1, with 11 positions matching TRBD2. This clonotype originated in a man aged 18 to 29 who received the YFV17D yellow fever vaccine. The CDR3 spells CASSVEASGGIDNEQFF. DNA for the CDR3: TGTGCCAGCAGCGTCGAGGCTAGCGGGGGGATAGACAATGAGCAGTTCTTC.